One sample yielded the 16 T cell receptor beta chains listed below, sequenced in a study of T-cell memory formation after mild COVID-19. TCRdb processed the 5' RACE reads anew with MiXCR; each CDR3 protein has one entry. The repertoire holds roughly 600,000 distinct CDR3 sequences, with 15% to 20% as singletons. The specimen sequenced was PBMCs or a T cell subset sorted from them (not recorded which). Receptors originate from an adult woman who had mild COVID-19 (a few samples of this study predate the infection). Cell type and time point are not known.

This clonotype was found many times. The genes are TRBV7-2 and TRBJ2-5, with 8 positions matching TRBD1. Germline V gene sequence: CDR1 SGHTA, CDR2 FQGNSA. The CDR3 has 13 residues. Trimming cost V 6 bases and J 2 bases; bases outside gene matches: 2. The CDR3 region has the DNA TGTGCCAGCAGGACAGGGGTACAAGAGACCCAGTACTTC. Residues: CASRTGVQETQYF.

The chain uses TRBV6-5 and TRBJ2-1; TRBD2 agrees at 9 bases. The J segment lost 4 bases and the V segment lost 3 bases, leaving 4 bases of the junction unmatched. The CDR3 consists of 15 residues. Germline-derived CDR1 and CDR2 are MNHEY and SVGAGI. The DNA for the CDR3 is TGTGCCAGCAGTTATAGCGGGAGCAGATACAATGAGCAGTTCTTC. Translated, it gives CASSYSGSRYNEQFF.

The chain joins TRBV27 to TRBJ2-6; tentatively, D is TRBD1 or TRBD2 (5 bases each). In germline, CDR1 is MNHEY, CDR2 SMNVEV (reference sequence). The V gene lost 4 bases and the J gene lost 2 bases, with 12 bases spanning the gap. The length of the CDR3 is 16 residues. As DNA, the CDR3 is TGTGCCAGCAGTTCTAATTTGGGGGCTGGGGCCAACGTCCTGACTTTC. It codes for CASSSNLGAGANVLTF.

V and J are TRBV3-1 and TRBJ2-5, with TRBD2 identical over 13 bases. Germline trimming cut 5 bases from V and 7 bases from J; bases unmatched to any gene: 4. CDR1 and CDR2 from the germline V gene are LGHDT and YNNKEL (reference sequence). CDR3 length: 14 residues. CDR3 nucleotide sequence: TGTGCCAGCAGCAGGACTAGCGGGGGAGGGACCCAGTACTTC. This codes for CASSRTSGGGTQYF.

The chain combines TRBV19 with TRBJ1-1; TRBD1 is a possible D gene (6 bases). Germline V gene lookup returns CDR1 LNHDA and CDR2 SQIVND (reference sequence). The V end lost 3 bases, the J end lost 1 base, and 12 bases lay between the germline ends. The CDR3 spans 15 residues. CDR3 in DNA: TGTGCCAGTAGTATCCCATGGACAGCGAACACTGAAGCTTTCTTT. Translation gives CASSIPWTANTEAFF.

This clonotype was observed a few times. The chain is built from TRBV29-1 and TRBJ2-2; D may correspond to TRBD1 or TRBD2 (6 bases each). The germline V and J ends were trimmed by 6 bases and 3 bases, with 14 bases remaining between them. Per germline, CDR1 SQVTM and CDR2 ANQGSEA. The CDR3 consists of 14 residues. This CDR3 is CSVVPRGDTGELFF. In DNA form, the CDR3 reads TGCAGCGTAGTACCGAGGGGGGACACCGGGGAGCTGTTTTTT.

The chain has TRBV7-9 and TRBJ2-5; 13 nucleotides match TRBD2. The germline gives CDR1 SEHNR, CDR2 FQNEAQ (reference sequence). The CDR3 length is 17 residues. V dropped 5 bases and J dropped 5; count of bases not matched to a gene: 11. This CDR3 is CASSGGLAGVVGETQYF. DNA of the CDR3: TGTGCCAGCAGCGGAGGACTAGCGGGAGTAGTGGGGGAGACCCAGTACTTC.

This clonotype was recorded at least ten times. V usage is TRBV7-8 and J usage is TRBJ2-3; D remains unclear. The CDR3 consists of 15 residues. CDR1 is SGHVS, CDR2 FQNEAQ, per germline. V gave up 1 base and J gave up 0 bases, with 8 bases separating them. In DNA, the CDR3 is TGTGCCAGCAGCTTAGGAGAGTGGAGCACAGATACGCAGTATTTT. Residues: CASSLGEWSTDTQYF.

This clonotype was seen only a few times. CDR3 loop: CASSGSRTNYGYTF. DNA of the CDR3: TGTGCCAGCAGCGGGTCCCGGACCAACTATGGCTACACCTTC. The rearrangement uses TRBV9 and TRBJ1-2; the D is unclear. V lost 3 bases to trimming and J lost 2 bases, with 11 bases between them. From germline, CDR1 is SGDLS and CDR2 YYNGEE. There are 14 residues in the CDR3.

This clonotype was picked up many times. The chain employs TRBV15 and TRBJ2-1; no clear D. CDR1 is LNHNV, CDR2 YYDKDF, per germline (reference sequence). V lost 4 bases to trimming and J lost 4 bases, with 17 bases between them. The CDR3 sequence is 16 residues long. The CDR3 here is CATSTPSSSQYNEQFF. As DNA, the CDR3 is TGTGCCACCAGCACCCCCTCCTCCTCACAATACAATGAGCAGTTCTTC.

There are many counts of this clonotype. The chain is built from TRBV11-2 and TRBJ2-5, with TRBD2 identical over 15 bases. The ends lost 5 bases at V and 5 bases at J; junction bases unmatched: 12. Germline CDR1 reads SGHAT; CDR2 reads FQNNGV. The length of the CDR3 is 18 residues. The CDR3 loop reads CASSPRLGLAGGGETQYF. The DNA for the CDR3 is TGTGCCAGCAGCCCTCGCCTGGGACTAGCGGGAGGTGGCGAGACCCAGTACTTC.

V is TRBV12-3 or TRBV12-4 and J is TRBJ1-5, with D tentatively TRBD1 (5 bases). The CDR3 has 13 amino acids. With 7 bases removed from V and 5 bases from J, the gap between germline ends came to 12 bases. CDR3 protein: CASKLDSYQPQHF. DNA for the CDR3: TGTGCCAGCAAGCTCGACAGTTATCAGCCCCAGCATTTT.

This clonotype was seen more than once but under ten times. This chain links TRBV19 with TRBJ2-1; a weak D match, TRBD2 (5 bases). The CDR3 covers 15 residues. V was cut by 1 base and J by 6 bases, with 13 bases left in between. Germline V gives CDR1 LNHDA, CDR2 SQIVND (reference sequence). This CDR3 is CASSIGPGRANEQFF. CDR3 bases: TGTGCCAGTAGTATAGGGCCGGGGAGAGCCAATGAGCAGTTCTTC.

This clonotype has a handful of counts. The rearrangement joins TRBV11-2 to TRBJ1-1, with D unclear. Germline V lookup: CDR1 SGHAT, CDR2 FQNNGV. The CDR3 runs 11 residues. The V end was cut by 5 bases, the J end by 4 bases, with 5 bases between. The CDR3 DNA sequence: TGTGCCAGCAGCCGGACCACTGAAGCTTTCTTT. Protein product: CASSRTTEAFF. The whole variable domain, filled in from reference TRBV11-2 and TRBJ1-1, reads EAGVAQSPRYKIIEKRQSVAFWCNPISGHATLYWYQQILGQGPKLLIQFQNNGVVDDSQLPKDRFSAERLKGVDSTLKIQPAKLEDSAVYLCASSRTTEAFFGQGTRLTVV.

The chain links TRBV11-1 to TRBJ2-3; a weak D match, TRBD2 (6 bases). The V gene lost 8 bases and the J gene lost 1 base, with 13 bases spanning the gap. The CDR3 loop spans 14 amino acids. CDR1 and CDR2 from the germline V gene are SGHAT and FQDESV (reference sequence). CDR3 amino acids: CASLRDLGTDTQYF. The CDR3, as DNA: TGTGCCAGCCTCCGGGACTTGGGCACAGATACGCAGTATTTT. Together with reference TRBV11-1 and TRBJ2-3, the CDR3 gives the full variable domain: EAEVAQSPRYKITEKSQAVAFWCDPISGHATLYWYRQILGQGPELLVQFQDESVVDDSQLPKDRFSAERLKGVDSTLKIQPAELGDSAMYLCASLRDLGTDTQYFGPGTRLTVL.

This clonotype has just a few counts. This sequence joins TRBV4-1 and TRBJ2-3; 15 bases agree with TRBD2. The CDR3 has 18 residues. Trimming cost V 1 base and J 6 bases; bases outside gene matches: 8. CDR1 is MGHRA, CDR2 YSYEKL, per germline. The CDR3 DNA reads as TGCGCCAGCAGCCAAGTACGAGGACTAGCGGGGGGGCCCGATACGCAGTATTTT. This gives the protein CASSQVRGLAGGPDTQYF.